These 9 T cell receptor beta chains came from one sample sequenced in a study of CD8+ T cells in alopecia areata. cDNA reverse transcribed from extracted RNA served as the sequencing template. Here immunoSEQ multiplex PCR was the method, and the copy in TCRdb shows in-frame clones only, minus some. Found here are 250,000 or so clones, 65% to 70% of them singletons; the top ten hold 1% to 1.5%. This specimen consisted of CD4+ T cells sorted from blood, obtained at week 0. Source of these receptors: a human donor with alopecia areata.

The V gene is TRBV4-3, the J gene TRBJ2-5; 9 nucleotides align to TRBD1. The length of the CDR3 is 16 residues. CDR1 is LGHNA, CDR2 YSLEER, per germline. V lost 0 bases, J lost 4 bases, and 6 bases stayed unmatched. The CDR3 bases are TGCGCCAGCAGCCAAGATCAACAGGGGGCGGGAGAGACCCAGTACTTC. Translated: CASSQDQQGAGETQYF.

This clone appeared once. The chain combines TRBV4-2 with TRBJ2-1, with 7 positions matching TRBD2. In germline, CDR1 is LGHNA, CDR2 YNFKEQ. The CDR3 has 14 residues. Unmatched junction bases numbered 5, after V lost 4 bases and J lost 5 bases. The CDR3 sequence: CASSRPGTNNEQFF. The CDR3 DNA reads TGTGCCAGCAGCCGTCCCGGGACTAACAATGAGCAGTTCTTC.

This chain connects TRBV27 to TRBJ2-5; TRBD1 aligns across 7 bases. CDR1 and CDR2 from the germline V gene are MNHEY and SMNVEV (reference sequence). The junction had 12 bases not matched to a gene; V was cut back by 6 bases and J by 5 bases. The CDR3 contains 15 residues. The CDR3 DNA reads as TGTGCCAGCAGAACCAGACAGGGAAGGGGGGAGACCCAGTACTTC. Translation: CASRTRQGRGETQYF.

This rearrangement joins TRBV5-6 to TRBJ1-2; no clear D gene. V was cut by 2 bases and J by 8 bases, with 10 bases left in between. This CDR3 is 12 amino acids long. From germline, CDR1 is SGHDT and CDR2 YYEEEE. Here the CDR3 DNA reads TGTGCCAGCAGCTTTAAGGCGTGGGGCTACACCTTC. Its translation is CASSFKAWGYTF. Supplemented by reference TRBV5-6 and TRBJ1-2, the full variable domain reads DAGVTQSPTHLIKTRGQQVTLRCSPKSGHDTVSWYQQALGQGPQFIFQYYEEEERQRGNFPDRFSGHQFPNYSSELNVNALLLGDSALYLCASSFKAWGYTFGSGTRLTVV.

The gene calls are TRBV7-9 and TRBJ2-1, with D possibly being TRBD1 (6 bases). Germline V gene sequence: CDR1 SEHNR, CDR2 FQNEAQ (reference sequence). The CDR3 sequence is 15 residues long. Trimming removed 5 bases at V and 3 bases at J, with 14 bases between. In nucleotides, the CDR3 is TGTGCCAGCAGCCCTAGTAGGGGGTTCTACAATGAGCAGTTCTTC. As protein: CASSPSRGFYNEQFF. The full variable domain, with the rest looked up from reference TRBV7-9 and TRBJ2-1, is DTGVSQNPRHKITKRGQNVTFRCDPISEHNRLYWYRQTLGQGPEFLTYFQNEAQLEKSRLLSDRFSAERPKGSFSTLEIQRTEQGDSAMYLCASSPSRGFYNEQFFGPGTRLTVL.

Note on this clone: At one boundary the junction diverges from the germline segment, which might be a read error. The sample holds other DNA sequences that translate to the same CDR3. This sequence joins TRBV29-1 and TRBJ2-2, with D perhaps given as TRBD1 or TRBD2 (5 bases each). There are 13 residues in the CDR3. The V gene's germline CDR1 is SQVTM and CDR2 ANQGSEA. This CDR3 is CSVDGGNTGELFF. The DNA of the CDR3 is TGCAGTGTTGATGGGGGAAACACCGGGGAGCTGTTTTTT.

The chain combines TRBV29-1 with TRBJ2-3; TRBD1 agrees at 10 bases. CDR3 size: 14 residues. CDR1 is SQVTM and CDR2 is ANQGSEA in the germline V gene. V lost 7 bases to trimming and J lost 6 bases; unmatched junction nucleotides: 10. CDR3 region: CSARRDRGSDTQYF. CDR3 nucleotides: TGCAGCGCACGCCGGGACAGGGGATCCGATACGCAGTATTTT.

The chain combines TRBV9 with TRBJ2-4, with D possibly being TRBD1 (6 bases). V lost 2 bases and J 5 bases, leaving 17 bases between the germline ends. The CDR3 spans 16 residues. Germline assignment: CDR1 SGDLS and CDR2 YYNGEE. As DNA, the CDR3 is TGTGCCAGCAGCGTGGGCAGGGGCTTTCCAGAAAACATTCAGTACTTC. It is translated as CASSVGRGFPENIQYF.

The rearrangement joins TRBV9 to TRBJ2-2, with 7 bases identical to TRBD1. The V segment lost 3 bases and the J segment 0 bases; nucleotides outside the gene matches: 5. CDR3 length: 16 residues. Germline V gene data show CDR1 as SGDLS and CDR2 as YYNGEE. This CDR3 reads CASSERDRSNTGELFF. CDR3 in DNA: TGTGCCAGCAGCGAGAGGGACAGATCGAACACCGGGGAGCTGTTTTTT.